This T cell receptor beta chain was found in a study of PD-1 blockade in mismatch repair-deficient tumors. Method: immunoSEQ multiplex PCR; TCRdb's copy keeps in-frame clones and lacks some. Seen here are around 110,000 clones, 65% to 80% observed once, and the top ten hold 4.5% to 5.5%. The TCR-sequenced patients were a few responders to pembrolizumab. The V gene end was trimmed by 6 bases and the J gene end by 4 bases; junction bases not matched to a gene: 4. The CDR3 totals 13 residues. Germline V CDR1 and CDR2: SGHAT, FQNNGV. This specimen consisted of peripheral blood, obtained around 60 weeks after starting pembrolizumab. This clonotype was sampled from an adult with mismatch repair-deficient cancer. The chain recombines TRBV11-2 with TRBJ2-5; 8 bases fit TRBD1. The CDR3 loop reads CASSFTGGETQYF. DNA for the CDR3: TGTGCCAGCAGTTTTACAGGGGGAGAGACCCAGTACTTC.